This T cell receptor beta chain emerged from a study of CD8 T cells in ankylosing spondylitis (dated by TCRdb to 2015 to 2018). In terms of the full investigation: The study profiled T cell receptor beta repertoires in healthy donors and ankylosing spondylitis patients to find disease-linked TCR variants. Samples of peripheral blood were taken, and for ankylosing spondylitis patients, synovial fluid was collected as well. The whole study cohort included under 140 healthy donors and about two dozen ankylosing spondylitis patients. Here is what the overall study found, with its caveats: Blood from ankylosing spondylitis patients appeared to be characterized by a TCR beta motif composed of roughly 8 highly homologous amino acid variants. Significant enrichment of the disease-linked clones was reported in matched synovial fluid samples from ankylosing spondylitis patients. In peripheral blood, the disease-linked clones were found at relatively low frequencies and had a CD8+ phenotype. Some motif variants were previously reported in synovial fluid and blood of reactive arthritis patients, suggesting common disease-initiation mechanisms.

This clonotype appeared many times. No cognate antigen has been identified for it. Base quality data are lacking; no much larger clone is found one base away. TCRdb records Illumina HiSeq 2500 as the sequencer. Quantitative 5'-RACE with molecular barcodes was the method used to prepare the TCR beta libraries. Concerning the study's data processing: Disease-linked TCR variants were identified with a new computational method built on a probabilistic model of VDJ rearrangement. TCRdb itself trimmed the public reads at Q25 with fastp, ran MiXCR and retained productive beta chains. All rows with the same CDR3 protein become a single entry with the most common DNA and genes. These V and J calls are TCRdb output, not the study's own analysis. The sample table shows about 300,000 distinct CDR3 sequences, and 11% are seen once. Clones ranked in the top ten supply about 10% of the sample. Trimming takes 0 bases from V and 6 bases from J, and the germline ends sit 14 bases apart. The CDR3 has 15 amino acids, counting the end cysteine and phenylalanine. Solely the CDR3 DNA is kept, with 45 bases framed from the first base.

The clonotype was recovered from a female donor with ankylosing spondylitis or in good health (not recorded which). Recombination linked TRBV12-3 or TRBV12-4 to TRBJ1-1, with a tentative D gene TRBD1 over 5 matching bases. The specimen was blood, either unsorted or a sorted T cell fraction (not recorded which). The CDR3 protein sequence reads: CASSLAQGSGAEAFF. The nucleotide sequence reads TGTGCCAGCAGTTTAGCTCAGGGTTCGGGCGCTGAAGCTTTCTTT.